The T cell receptor (beta chain) described here comes from a study of identical twins (dated by TCRdb to the mid-2010s). Study-level background: To test whether fetal clonotypes persist, the study used deep sequencing on TCR alpha and beta repertoires from monozygotic twins, unrelated adults of various ages, and cord blood. To rule out contamination, replicate twin experiments were performed at different times with different library preparation protocols.

In regard to this clonotype: The antigen this receptor binds is unknown. No qualities accompany the bases; no much larger clone lies one base away.

The library came from 5' RACE. The sequencer listed for this sample is Illumina HiSeq 2000. A universal primer binding site was introduced by template switching, and a unique molecular identifier was present in the final cDNA, enabling accurate counting of TCR cDNA molecules. Specific primers in the conserved constant-segment region were used to synthesize first-strand cDNA for TCR alpha and beta chains. To control for contamination, each cDNA library was double barcoded with a SMART-Mk sample barcode plus Illumina barcodes. Two successive PCR steps introduced TruSeq adapter sequences along with Illumina sample barcodes. TCR alpha and beta cDNA libraries were sequenced on the Illumina HiSeq platform with custom primers. The authors' analysis ran thus. MiGEC was used to process raw reads and extract unique molecular identifiers, and MiXCR was used to find CDR3 positions. For each individual, recombination models were inferred using an EM algorithm with the repgenHMM and IGoR tools. The analysis of shared clonotypes was done with the tcR package in R, with sharing normalized by the product of cloneset sizes. Out-of-frame nonproductive sequences were analyzed to study raw recombination free of thymic and clonal selection effects. In TCRdb, the public reads were trimmed at Q25 with fastp and aligned with MiXCR, with productive beta chains retained. When rows share a CDR3 protein, they turn into one entry using the most common DNA and genes. The V and J calls and clone size come from TCRdb's table, not from the authors' own analysis. This sample is represented by over 500,000 distinct CDR3 sequences; 22% of them were singletons. The top ten clones comprise 0.91% of the sample.

V gives up 1 base and J gives up 6 bases, and the segment between their germline ends measures 15 bases. Reading from cysteine to phenylalanine, the CDR3 counts 16 amino acids. Here the CDR3 DNA is all that survives: 48 bases in frame from base 1. The germline V gene gives CDR1 as SGHTA and CDR2 as FQGTGA. The paper's findings and limits, for the study overall: Abundant cord blood beta clonotypes had fewer insertions, young adult naive repertoires showed a similar but weaker trend, and memory repertoires showed no such trend. Invariant T cells such as MAIT and iNKT could partly confound zero-insertion analyses, although diverse VJ usage argued against such confounding for most clonotypes. Because the same donors could not be followed over many years, the conclusions depended on cross-sectional statistical analysis. In monozygotic twins, out-of-frame TCR alpha sharing was systematically underestimated by recombination models, although the models agreed with sharing between unrelated individuals. In beta out-of-frame sequences, excess twin sharing was weaker, because having fewer shared sequences lowered the signal-to-noise ratio. Compared with coincidental sharing between unrelated individuals, an excess of low generation-probability sequences was observed among out-of-frame TCR alpha sequences shared between twins.

Only healthy Caucasian donors were included. Three pairs of female monozygotic twins, all aged about 18 to 29 years, made up the twin cohort. CD4+ and CD8+ T cell populations were isolated with positive isolation kits from Invitrogen. These data also formed part of another study, on T cells expressing NK-cell markers. That second publication adds: In sorted CD3+CD56+NKG2C+, CD3+CD56+NKG2C- and CD3+CD56-NKG2C+ T-cell subsets from several donors, TCR beta-chain repertoires were profiled. Seven of the eight sequenced donors were HCMV-seropositive and one was HCMV-seronegative. To restrict sorting to alphabetaTCR-expressing T cells, an anti-gammadeltaTCR antibody was added in several experiments. For five or six donors, the dominant CD3+CD56+NKG2C+ clonotypes were among the top 10 CD8+ clonotypes and accounted for roughly 1.0-8% of CD8+ T cells. Those dominant clonotypes were again the most abundant among CD3+CD56-NKG2C+ cells in a few donors, at roughly 28.3-60.1%. It remained unclear whether the expanded NKG2C-expressing T cell clones were specific for HCMV antigens. The eight sequenced donors were randomly selected healthy volunteers, three men and five women. HCMV-specific IgG was detected in serum with a commercial ELISA kit to determine HCMV serostatus. Reads were demultiplexed and grouped by UMI with MIGEC, and clonotypes were assembled and quantified with MiTCR. To remove erroneous sequences, TCR cDNA sequences were retained only when supported by two or more reads. The tcR package was used for downstream repertoire analysis, and clonotypes were matched across fractions by CDR3 nucleotide sequence plus V segment. Antigen specificity was annotated against VDJdb with VDJmatch, allowing one amino acid substitution in CDR3.

Sequenced material: CD4+ T cells sorted from blood. The chain is made from TRBV7-3 and TRBJ2-2; the D gene assignment is ambiguous. This TCR was recovered from a woman under 30 in good health. The CDR3 corresponds to CASSLNGPSRAGELFF. The DNA sequence is given as TGTGCCAGCAGCTTAAACGGCCCGTCTAGGGCCGGGGAGCTGTTTTTT. The CDR3, completed at both ends by the reference TRBV7-3 and TRBJ2-2 genes, gives the full variable domain GAGVSQTPSNKVTEKGKYVELRCDPISGHTALYWYRQSLGQGPEFLIYFQGTGAADDSGLPNDRFFAVRPEGSVSTLKIQRTERGDSAVYLCASSLNGPSRAGELFFGEGSRLTVL.